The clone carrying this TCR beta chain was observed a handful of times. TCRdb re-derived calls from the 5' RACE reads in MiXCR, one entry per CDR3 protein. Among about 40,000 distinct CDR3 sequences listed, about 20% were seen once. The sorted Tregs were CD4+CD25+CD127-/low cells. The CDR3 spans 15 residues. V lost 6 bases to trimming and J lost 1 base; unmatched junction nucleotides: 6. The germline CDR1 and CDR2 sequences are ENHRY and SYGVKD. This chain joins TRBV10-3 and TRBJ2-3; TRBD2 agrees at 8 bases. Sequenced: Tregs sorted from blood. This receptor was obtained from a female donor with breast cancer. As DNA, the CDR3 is TGTGCCATCAGGCAGACTAGCGTAGGCACAGATACGCAGTATTTT. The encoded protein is CAIRQTSVGTDTQYF.